The 14 T cell receptor beta chains reported below all come from one sample, sequenced in a study of lymphopenia after photon versus proton radiotherapy. Sequencing was performed with immunoSEQ multiplex PCR; in TCRdb, only in-frame clones are kept and a portion is missing. The data show around 26,000 clones, roughly four fifths seen once. Specimen: peripheral blood, collected from a patient treated with photon-based radiotherapy. The receptor set was obtained from a man between 50 and 59 years old with gastric cancer.

Comment on this clone: Other DNA sequences of this sample code for an identical CDR3. The chain is built from TRBV18 and TRBJ2-2, with 11 bases matching TRBD2. The CDR3 runs 13 residues. The V segment lost 6 bases and the J segment 6 bases; nucleotides outside the gene matches: 0. CDR1 KGHSH and CDR2 LQKENI come from the germline V gene. CDR3 sequence (DNA): TGTGCCAGCTCGGGACTAGCGGCCGGGGAGCTGTTTTTT. Its protein is CASSGLAAGELFF.

This chain connects TRBV14 to TRBJ2-3; 12 bases fit TRBD2. The trim removed 1 base at V and 3 bases at J, leaving 5 bases unmatched. Germline CDR1 and CDR2: SGHDN and FVKESK. CDR3 length equals 17 residues. This CDR3 is CASSQAELAGGTDTQYF. In DNA form, the CDR3 reads TGTGCCAGCAGCCAAGCGGAACTAGCGGGGGGTACAGATACGCAGTATTTT.

The V and J genes are TRBV30 and TRBJ1-2; 9 bases align to TRBD1. V was pared by 5 bases and J by 4 bases, with 5 bases of the junction left unmatched. The CDR3 totals 13 residues. Per the germline V gene, CDR1 is GTSNPN and CDR2 is SVGIG (reference sequence). CDR3 in DNA: TGTGCCTGGGAACCGACAGGGGGCTATGGCTACACCTTC. Protein product: CAWEPTGGYGYTF.

The chain carries TRBV7-9 and TRBJ2-5, with a tentative D call TRBD1 (6 bases). The V gene's germline CDR1 is SEHNR and CDR2 FQNEAQ (reference sequence). Trimming removed 5 bases at V and 2 bases at J, with 12 bases between. This CDR3 has 14 residues. The CDR3 DNA sequence: TGTGCCAGCAGCCCCCGACAGGTTCAAGAGACCCAGTACTTC. It yields the protein CASSPRQVQETQYF.

This chain links TRBV7-7 with TRBJ2-5; the D is unclear. Germline CDR1 is SSHAT and CDR2 is FNYEAQ (reference sequence). The CDR3 has 13 residues. Deletions cut 1 base from V and 5 bases from J, with 8 bases between. CDR3 nucleotides: TGTGCCAGCAGCTTAGAGGTTTACGAGACCCAGTACTTC. Its protein is CASSLEVYETQYF.

The J gene is TRBJ2-7, the V gene TRBV11-3, with D perhaps matching TRBD2 (5 bases). Trimming stripped 0 bases from V and 11 bases from J, with 14 bases between. CDR1 SGHNT and CDR2 YENEEA come from the germline V gene. The CDR3 runs 13 residues. The CDR3, as DNA: TGTGCCAGCAGCTTAGATCGGGCGTCCGGGAAGTACGTC. It is translated as CASSLDRASGKYV.

The chain is built from TRBV30 and TRBJ1-2; D remains unclear. Looked up from germline, CDR1 is GTSNPN and CDR2 is SVGIG (reference sequence). The CDR3 has 12 amino acids. Trimming removed 3 bases at V and 1 base at J, with 6 bases between. The DNA of the CDR3 is TGTGCCTGGAGGCCGGGTAACTATGGCTACACCTTC. Protein product: CAWRPGNYGYTF.

This sequence joins TRBV10-1 and TRBJ2-7; 8 bases agree with TRBD1. V lost 2 bases, J lost 4 bases, and 4 bases stayed unmatched. Germline V gene sequence: CDR1 WNHNN, CDR2 SYGVQD (reference sequence). The CDR3 sequence is 14 residues long. CDR3 sequence: CASSEPQGVYEQYF. CDR3 bases: TGCGCCAGCAGTGAGCCACAGGGGGTGTACGAGCAGTACTTC.

The chain carries TRBV10-3 and TRBJ1-1, with 11 bases lining up with TRBD1. Germline values: CDR1 ENHRY, CDR2 SYGVKD. The V and J ends lost 10 bases and 5 bases, in that order; junction bases with no gene match: 9. The CDR3 is 14 amino acids. CDR3 nucleotide sequence: TGTGCCAGACCGGGACAGGGGGTAAAAACTGAAGCTTTCTTT. This translates into CARPGQGVKTEAFF.

This rearrangement joins TRBV4-3 to TRBJ1-2; D gene unclear. This CDR3 has 14 residues. Germline V lookup: CDR1 LGHNA, CDR2 YSLEER. V gave up 0 bases and J gave up 2 bases, with 7 bases separating them. Here the CDR3 reads CASSQDLRNYGYTF. The CDR3 DNA sequence: TGCGCCAGCAGCCAAGATTTACGAAACTATGGCTACACCTTC.

The chain uses TRBV7-2 and TRBJ1-6, with 9 bases fitting TRBD1. The V and J ends lost 5 bases and 9 bases, in that order; junction bases with no gene match: 8. The CDR3 loop spans 15 amino acids. From germline, CDR1 is SGHTA and CDR2 FQGNSA. This CDR3 reads CASSQYAGQGSPLHF. The CDR3 bases are TGTGCCAGCAGCCAGTATGCGGGACAGGGTTCACCCCTCCACTTT. Looking up the rest from reference TRBV7-2 and TRBJ1-6 gives the full variable domain: GAGVSQSPSNKVTEKGKDVELRCDPISGHTALYWYRQSLGQGLEFLIYFQGNSAPDKSGLPSDRFSAERTGGSVSTLTIQRTQQEDSAVYLCASSQYAGQGSPLHFGNGTRLTVT.

Here the CDR3 reads CAWSPPAVSGNTIYF. CDR3 coding DNA: TGTGCCTGGAGTCCCCCGGCCGTCTCTGGAAACACCATATATTTT. The genes are TRBV30 and TRBJ1-3; D uncertain. V lost 2 bases and J 0 bases, leaving 11 bases between the germline ends. Germline assignment: CDR1 GTSNPN and CDR2 SVGIG (reference sequence). The CDR3 loop spans 15 amino acids.

The chain is built from TRBV6-1 and TRBJ2-7, with TRBD1 matching 10 bases. The V segment lost 4 bases and the J segment 1 base; nucleotides outside the gene matches: 4. Germline V lookup: CDR1 MNHNS, CDR2 SASEGT. The CDR3 contains 15 residues. The CDR3 DNA is TGTGCCAGCAGTGTGACAGGGGGCGTTTCCTACGAGCAGTACTTC. It encodes CASSVTGGVSYEQYF.

The rearrangement uses TRBV18 and TRBJ1-6; D is ambiguous. Trimming pared 6 bases from V and 0 bases from J, leaving 15 bases between. Germline CDR1 and CDR2: KGHSH and LQKENI. The CDR3 is 17 amino acids. The CDR3 spells CASSSTLGSSYNSPLHF. The CDR3 bases are TGTGCCAGCTCGTCAACCTTGGGGAGCTCCTATAATTCACCCCTCCACTTT.